These T cell receptor beta chains were read from a single sample in a study of shared clonotypes between healthy human individuals. TCRdb's copy holds only in-frame clones and misses some; the assay was immunoSEQ multiplex PCR. The sample records approximately 1,000,000 clones, 60% to 85% being singletons. Sequencing was done on a sample of memory CD4+ T cells from PBMCs. Receptors originate from a man aged 18 to 29 in good health. Some clones in this sample may be carry-over from other donors' samples. The CDR3 runs from the conserved cysteine through the conserved F or W. The order of the fields is D gene, clone size, V gene, J gene, CDR3 protein, CDR3 DNA. D genes are given only for firm matches. The size of a clone is reported for some rows only, either as once, few or many, or as a class for expanded clones.

>-|few|TRBV18|TRBJ1-5
CASSQGRMRGQPQHF
TGTGCCAGCTCCCAAGGACGGATGCGGGGTCAGCCCCAGCATTTT
>-|-|TRBV7-6|TRBJ2-7
CASSLRSTEDEQYF
TGTGCCAGCAGCTTAAGGTCAACCGAGGACGAGCAGTACTTC
>-|many|TRBV4-1|TRBJ1-1
CASSLTGNTEAFF
TGCGCCAGCAGCCTGACCGGGAACACTGAAGCTTTCTTT
>-|-|TRBV10-3|TRBJ2-7
CAIREDRTMNEQYF
TGTGCCATCAGAGAGGACAGGACTATGAACGAGCAGTACTTC
>-|few|TRBV2|TRBJ1-3
CASKEAPGYTIYF
TGTGCCAGCAAGGAGGCCCCAGGGTACACCATATATTTT
>-|-|TRBV28|TRBJ2-1
CASSLVGYNEQFF
TGTGCCAGCAGTTTAGTCGGATACAATGAGCAGTTCTTC
>-|-|TRBV11-2|TRBJ1-2
CASSLGNYGYTF
TGTGCCAGCAGCTTAGGAAACTATGGCTACACCTTC
>-|-|TRBV5-1|TRBJ2-5
CASSSLADQETQYF
TGCGCCAGCAGCTCCTTAGCGGACCAAGAGACCCAGTACTTC
>-|-|TRBV19|TRBJ1-1
CASSIVGDNTEAFF
TGTGCCAGTAGTATAGTAGGGGACAACACTGAAGCTTTCTTT
>-|-|TRBV7-3|TRBJ2-5
CASSLSDRVQTQYF
TGTGCCAGCAGCTTGTCTGATAGGGTGCAGACCCAGTACTTC
>-|-|TRBV7-3|TRBJ1-1
CASSLHSRSTEAFF
TGTGCCAGCAGCTTACACAGTCGGAGCACTGAAGCTTTCTTT
>-|-|TRBV30|TRBJ2-3
CAWSEGGLGDTQYF
TGTGCCTGGAGTGAGGGGGGGCTTGGAGATACGCAGTATTTT
>-|-|TRBV6-5|TRBJ1-1
CASGKGQTEAFF
TGTGCCAGCGGTAAGGGCCAGACTGAAGCTTTCTTT
>-|few|TRBV18|TRBJ2-6
CASSPGQGGSGANVLTF
TGTGCCAGCTCACCCGGTCAGGGTGGCTCTGGGGCCAACGTCCTGACTTTC
>TRBD1|-|TRBV5-1|TRBJ2-3
CASSLRTGVDTQYF
TGCGCCAGCAGCTTGCGGACAGGGGTGGATACGCAGTATTTT
>-|-|TRBV16|TRBJ1-2
CASSQGGGSYGYTF
TGTGCCAGCAGCCAAGGTGGTGGCAGCTATGGCTACACCTTC
>TRBD2|-|TRBV29-1|TRBJ2-3
CSGTSGHTDTQYF
TGCAGCGGAACTAGCGGGCACACAGATACGCAGTATTTT
>-|few|TRBV27|TRBJ2-7
CASSLSSGFGASYEQYF
TGTGCCAGCAGTTTATCAAGCGGGTTTGGAGCCTCCTACGAGCAGTACTTC
>-|once|TRBV28|TRBJ1-1
CASSFSPGGPAEAFF
TGTGCCAGCAGTTTTAGCCCCGGGGGGCCGGCTGAAGCTTTCTTT
>TRBD2|-|TRBV6-5|TRBJ2-5
CASSYAGGAGETQYF
TGTGCCAGCAGTTACGCGGGGGGCGCAGGGGAGACCCAGTACTTC
>-|-|TRBV6-5|TRBJ1-2
CASSYEGEYGYTF
TGTGCCAGCAGTTACGAGGGGGAGTATGGCTACACCTTC
>-|-|TRBV28|TRBJ1-5
CASSSDTGSNQPQHF
TGTGCCAGCAGTTCAGATACTGGGAGCAATCAGCCCCAGCATTTT
>TRBD1|-|TRBV5-6|TRBJ2-3
CASSWPQGAGADTQYF
TGTGCCAGCAGCTGGCCTCAGGGGGCCGGGGCAGATACGCAGTATTTT
>-|few|TRBV2|TRBJ1-4
CASRRGEKLFF
TGTGCCAGCAGGAGGGGCGAAAAACTGTTTTTT
>-|-|TRBV10-3|TRBJ1-4
CAISTKAGEKLFF
TGTGCCATCAGTACCAAAGCTGGTGAAAAACTGTTTTTT
>-|-|TRBV18|TRBJ2-1
CASSPRPGVGYNEQFF
TGTGCCAGCTCACCAAGGCCGGGAGTCGGTTACAATGAGCAGTTCTTC
>-|-|TRBV28|TRBJ2-1
CASSLITTGARSSYNEQFF
TGTGCCAGCAGTCTTATCACCACCGGGGCAAGGAGCTCCTACAATGAGCAGTTCTTC
>-|-|TRBV7-8|TRBJ2-7
CASSLDPRAYEQYF
TGTGCCAGCAGCTTAGACCCGAGGGCCTACGAGCAGTACTTC
>-|few|TRBV5-6|TRBJ1-3
CASSFGSGNTIYF
TGTGCCAGCAGCTTTGGCTCTGGAAACACCATATATTTT
>-|-|TRBV5-1|TRBJ1-4
CASSLEGPTNEKLFF
TGCGCCAGCAGCTTGGAGGGACCAACTAATGAAAAACTGTTTTTT
>TRBD2|once|TRBV6-6|TRBJ2-5
CASSYTAGGGRATQYF
TGTGCCAGCAGTTACACGGCGGGAGGGGGACGGGCGACCCAGTACTTC
>TRBD2|-|TRBV7-8|TRBJ2-1
CASRNYGLGLDEQFF
TGTGCCAGCAGGAATTATGGACTAGGATTGGATGAGCAGTTCTTC
>-|-|TRBV7-9|TRBJ1-4
CASSSGQPNEKLFF
TGTGCCAGCAGCTCTGGACAGCCTAATGAAAAACTGTTTTTT
>TRBD1|-|TRBV5-1|TRBJ2-7
CASSLRPGQGNYEQYF
TGCGCCAGCAGCCTAAGGCCGGGACAGGGAAACTACGAGCAGTACTTC
>TRBD1|-|TRBV5-1|TRBJ1-2
CASSWDRGNYGYTF
TGCGCCAGCAGCTGGGACAGGGGGAACTATGGCTACACCTTC
>-|once|TRBV6-5|TRBJ2-1
CASSYSITPNEQFF
TGTGCCAGCAGTTACTCGATAACCCCCAATGAGCAGTTCTTC
>-|-|TRBV28|TRBJ1-2
CASSSRGWGRGYGYTF
TGTGCCAGCAGTTCCCGCGGATGGGGTCGAGGGTATGGCTACACCTTC
>TRBD1|once|TRBV10-3|TRBJ1-4
CAIGQGVSGEKLFF
TGTGCCATCGGACAGGGGGTATCAGGCGAAAAACTGTTTTTT